The 30 T cell receptor beta chains in this list originate from one sample, sequenced in a study of blood T cell repertoires in COVID-19. Clones were sequenced by immunoSEQ multiplex PCR, and TCRdb holds only the in-frame ones, with some missing. The table records 400,000 to 550,000 clones, around 89% of them present only once. Sequencing input: peripheral blood. Receptor source: a woman in her thirties with acute or convalescent COVID-19.

V is TRBV29-1 and J is TRBJ1-3; D not resolved. The CDR3 is 13 residues long. Germline CDR1 SQVTM, CDR2 ANQGSEA. V was cut by 7 bases and J by 2 bases, with 12 bases left in between. CDR3 loop: CSGRDLAGNTIYF. CDR3 DNA sequence: TGCAGCGGCCGGGATTTAGCTGGAAACACCATATATTTT.

The chain recombines TRBV18 with TRBJ2-6, with D perhaps TRBD1 (6 bases). Germline V CDR1 and CDR2: KGHSH, LQKENI. There are 16 residues in the CDR3. V lost 5 bases, J lost 0 bases, and 11 bases lay in between. DNA of the CDR3: TGTGCCAGCTCAAGGACAGTAATCTCTGGGGCCAACGTCCTGACTTTC. Its protein product is CASSRTVISGANVLTF.

The chain recombines TRBV14 with TRBJ2-5; 8 bases match TRBD2. CDR3 length: 15 residues. Germline assignment: CDR1 SGHDN and CDR2 FVKESK. V gave up 4 bases and J gave up 3 bases; unmatched junction bases: 7. In nucleotides, the CDR3 is TGTGCCAGCAGCCTAATGAGCGGGGGAGAAGAGACCCAGTACTTC. This translates into CASSLMSGGEETQYF.

V gene TRBV27 combines with J gene TRBJ1-1, with no clear D. Trimming stripped 5 bases from V and 0 bases from J, with 13 bases between. The CDR3 has 15 residues. The V gene's germline CDR1 is MNHEY and CDR2 SMNVEV (reference sequence). In nucleotides, the CDR3 is TGTGCCAGCAGTCCAGGAGGGTCCGTGAACACTGAAGCTTTCTTT. It specifies CASSPGGSVNTEAFF.

The genes are TRBV27 and TRBJ2-3, with a weak D call TRBD2 (5 bases). V was cut by 7 bases and J by 1 base, with 12 bases left in between. CDR3 size: 14 residues. Per germline, CDR1 MNHEY and CDR2 SMNVEV (reference sequence). The CDR3 bases are TGTGCCAGCAAGGGAGAGTTCCGCACAGATACGCAGTATTTT. Its translation is CASKGEFRTDTQYF.

CDR3 loop: CASSPGQSGSSPLHF. The DNA for the CDR3 is TGCGCCAGCAGCCCGGGACAGTCAGGGTCCTCACCCCTCCACTTT. The chain has TRBV5-1 and TRBJ1-6, with 7 bases matching TRBD1. This CDR3 has 15 amino acids. Per germline, CDR1 SGHRS and CDR2 YFSETQ. The V segment lost 4 bases and the J segment 10 bases; nucleotides outside the gene matches: 11.

V usage is TRBV6-1 and J usage is TRBJ2-4; weak D call: TRBD1 (5 bases). CDR3 length: 15 residues. Trimming cost V 3 bases and J 7 bases, with 16 bases left between them. Germline CDR1 reads MNHNS; CDR2 reads SASEGT. In nucleotides, the CDR3 is TGTGCCAGCAGTGACAGGGTACCCAGGATGAACATTCAGTACTTC. This codes for CASSDRVPRMNIQYF.

DNA of the CDR3: TGTGCCACCAGCTTACGTGAGACAGGGGGTGAAAAACTGTTTTTT. This translates into CATSLRETGGEKLFF. This sequence joins TRBV15 and TRBJ1-4, with 9 nucleotides matching TRBD1. The germline CDR1 and CDR2 sequences are LNHNV and YYDKDF (reference sequence). There are 15 residues in the CDR3. V gave up 5 bases and J gave up 7 bases; unmatched junction bases: 8.

V is TRBV19 and J is TRBJ2-2, with D unresolved. V lost 1 base and J lost 7, with 16 bases in between. CDR3 length equals 16 residues. Germline loops: CDR1 LNHDA, CDR2 SQIVND (reference sequence). CDR3 protein: CASSIVGHAINGELFF. The CDR3 nucleotides read TGTGCCAGTAGTATAGTTGGCCATGCCATTAACGGGGAGCTGTTTTTT.

The rearrangement uses TRBV6-1 and TRBJ1-3; 8 bases agree with TRBD1. The V and J ends lost 4 bases and 0 bases, in that order; junction bases with no gene match: 8. The V gene's germline CDR1 is MNHNS and CDR2 SASEGT. The CDR3 has 17 residues. The DNA for the CDR3 is TGTGCCAGCAGTGGGACAGGGTCGCTCGCCTCTGGAAACACCATATATTTT. It is translated as CASSGTGSLASGNTIYF.

In this sample, this clone turned up once. The V and J genes are TRBV6-5 and TRBJ2-1, with 7 positions matching TRBD2. Germline V lookup: CDR1 MNHEY, CDR2 SVGAGI. The length of the CDR3 is 12 residues. V shed 6 bases and J 5 bases; nucleotides not matched to a gene: 1. CDR3 sequence (DNA): TGTGCCAGCAGAGCGGGGAACAATGAGCAGTTCTTC. Encoded protein: CASRAGNNEQFF.

The rearrangement uses TRBV14 and TRBJ2-1, with D unclear. The CDR3 consists of 15 residues. Germline CDR1 is SGHDN and CDR2 is FVKESK. V shed 0 bases and J shed 4 bases, with 10 bases lying between them. The CDR3 is CASSQEVERYNEQFF. CDR3 coding DNA: TGTGCCAGCAGCCAAGAAGTGGAGAGATACAATGAGCAGTTCTTC.

The gene calls are TRBV6-5 and TRBJ1-2, with TRBD1 identical over 8 bases. V lost 6 bases, J lost 2 bases, and 5 bases stayed unmatched. The CDR3 sequence is 14 residues long. Germline CDR1 and CDR2: MNHEY and SVGAGI. The CDR3, as DNA: TGTGCCAGCAGGGGGACAGGCGCCAACTATGGCTACACCTTC. This gives the protein CASRGTGANYGYTF.

This chain uses TRBV10-1 with TRBJ2-2; TRBD1 matches at 8 bases. The V gene end was trimmed by 4 bases and the J gene end by 0 bases; junction bases not matched to a gene: 1. Per germline, CDR1 WNHNN and CDR2 SYGVQD (reference sequence). The CDR3 spans 15 residues. CDR3 in amino acids: CASSGDRTNTGELFF. For the CDR3, the DNA is TGCGCCAGCAGTGGGGACAGGACGAACACCGGGGAGCTGTTTTTT.

The V call is TRBV5-1, the J call TRBJ1-2, with 8 nucleotides matching TRBD1. Germline V CDR1 and CDR2: SGHRS, YFSETQ. The CDR3 is 12 residues long. The J segment lost 11 bases and the V segment lost 4 bases, leaving 7 bases of the junction unmatched. The CDR3 spells CASSGQGSIYTF. CDR3 DNA: TGCGCCAGCAGCGGACAGGGTAGTATTTACACCTTC. The variable domain in full, with the rest retrieved from reference TRBV5-1 and TRBJ1-2, is KAGVTQTPRYLIKTRGQQVTLSCSPISGHRSVSWYQQTPGQGLQFLFEYFSETQRNKGNFPGRFSGRQFSNSRSEMNVSTLELGDSALYLCASSGQGSIYTFGSGTRLTVV.

V is TRBV19 and J is TRBJ1-2, with a possible D match to TRBD1 (6 bases). V was pared by 5 bases and J by 2 bases, with 12 bases between. CDR1 LNHDA and CDR2 SQIVND come from the germline V gene (reference sequence). The CDR3 is made up of 14 amino acids. The CDR3 DNA reads TGTGCCAGTAGTCATCGAACAGGGAACTATGGCTACACCTTC. It specifies CASSHRTGNYGYTF. Looking up the rest from reference TRBV19 and TRBJ1-2 gives the full variable domain: DGGITQSPKYLFRKEGQNVTLSCEQNLNHDAMYWYRQDPGQGLRLIYYSQIVNDFQKGDIAEGYSVSREKKESFPLTVTSAQKNPTAFYLCASSHRTGNYGYTFGSGTRLTVV.

The chain joins TRBV2 to TRBJ2-3; D remains ambiguous. The CDR3 runs to 16 residues. Germline CDR1 is SNHLY and CDR2 is FYNNEI. Trimming left V 6 bases short and J 0 bases short, with 16 bases between. CDR3 residues: CASRTLGTTSTDTQYF. The CDR3, as DNA: TGTGCCAGCAGGACCCTAGGAACAACAAGCACAGATACGCAGTATTTT.

The V gene is TRBV15, the J gene TRBJ1-4, with no clear D. The CDR3 is made up of 14 amino acids. The V gene's germline CDR1 is LNHNV and CDR2 YYDKDF (reference sequence). V was cut by 2 bases and J by 13 bases, with 17 bases left in between. Written as DNA, the CDR3 is TGTGCCACCAGCAGATCCCGAGTCCTGGGAGGACTGTTTTTT. Protein sequence: CATSRSRVLGGLFF. Variable domain in full (rest from reference TRBV15 and TRBJ1-4): DAMVIQNPRYQVTQFGKPVTLSCSQTLNHNVMYWYQQKSSQAPKLLFHYYDKDFNNEADTPDNFQSRRPNTSFCFLDIRSPGLGDTAMYLCATSRSRVLGGLFFGSGTQLSVL.

The V call is TRBV19, the J call TRBJ1-1; TRBD1 aligns across 9 bases. CDR1 is LNHDA and CDR2 is SQIVND in the germline V gene (reference sequence). The V and J ends lost 7 bases and 7 bases, in that order; junction bases with no gene match: 4. The CDR3 length is 12 residues. The CDR3 coding sequence is TGTGCCAGTACCCCGGGACAGGGTGAAGCTTTCTTT. It translates to CASTPGQGEAFF. Together with reference TRBV19 and TRBJ1-1, the CDR3 gives the full variable domain: DGGITQSPKYLFRKEGQNVTLSCEQNLNHDAMYWYRQDPGQGLRLIYYSQIVNDFQKGDIAEGYSVSREKKESFPLTVTSAQKNPTAFYLCASTPGQGEAFFGQGTRLTVV.

Here the CDR3 DNA reads TGTGCCAGCAGCGACAGGCGGGATCAGCCCCAGCATTTT. The encoded protein is CASSDRRDQPQHF. The rearrangement links TRBV28 to TRBJ1-5; a possible D gene is TRBD1 (6 bases). The V gene's germline CDR1 is MDHEN and CDR2 SYDVKM. CDR3 length: 13 residues. The V gene lost 6 bases and the J gene lost 5 bases, with 11 bases spanning the gap.

The DNA of the CDR3 is TGTGCCAGCAGCTCGTCGGGACTAGCGGGCTACGAGCAGTACTTC. Its translation: CASSSSGLAGYEQYF. The chain combines TRBV7-9 with TRBJ2-7, with TRBD2 matching 12 bases. CDR1 SEHNR and CDR2 FQNEAQ come from the germline V gene (reference sequence). This CDR3 is 15 amino acids long. Trimming removed 4 bases from V and 3 bases from J; junction bases left unmatched: 4.

The chain uses TRBV27 and TRBJ1-4; 7 bases fit TRBD1. In germline, CDR1 is MNHEY, CDR2 SMNVEV (reference sequence). The CDR3 length is 15 residues. V dropped 5 bases and J dropped 8; count of bases not matched to a gene: 11. The CDR3 nucleotides read TGTGCCAGCAGTGCTGGGACAGTAACTCGAGAAAAACTGTTTTTT. Protein: CASSAGTVTREKLFF.

The genes are TRBV24-1 and TRBJ2-1; tentative D call: TRBD2 (5 bases). The CDR3 sequence is 17 residues long. The germline gives CDR1 KGHDR, CDR2 SFDVKD. V was cut by 4 bases and J by 5 bases, with 20 bases left in between. For the CDR3, the DNA is TGTGCCACCAGTGACCTGGGGTCCGGGTCAGCGGACAATGAGCAGTTCTTC. It yields the protein CATSDLGSGSADNEQFF.

CDR3 region: CASSLASIRWETQYF. CDR3 DNA: TGTGCCAGCAGCTTAGCGTCTATTCGTTGGGAGACCCAGTACTTC. The chain uses TRBV13 and TRBJ2-5; D gene ambiguous. Trimming cost V 1 base and J 5 bases, with 14 bases left between them. This CDR3 spans 15 amino acids. Looked up from germline, CDR1 is PRHDT and CDR2 is FYEKMQ (reference sequence).

The V call is TRBV7-3, the J call TRBJ2-1, with D possibly TRBD2 on 6 matching bases. Between the trimmed V and J ends, which lost 2 bases and 10 bases, there was a span of 15 bases. CDR1 and CDR2 from the germline V gene are SGHTA and FQGTGA. The CDR3 runs to 14 residues. The CDR3 region has the DNA TGTGCCAGCAGCTTACTCTCGGGGGTAGAGGAGCAGTTCTTC. It translates to CASSLLSGVEEQFF.

The chain combines TRBV27 with TRBJ1-5; D unclear. The length of the CDR3 is 15 residues. CDR1 is MNHEY, CDR2 SMNVEV, per germline (reference sequence). The V gene lost 3 bases and the J gene lost 3 bases, with 12 bases spanning the gap. The CDR3 sequence is CASSLGSGVNQPQHF. CDR3 sequence (DNA): TGTGCCAGCAGTTTGGGGAGTGGCGTCAATCAGCCCCAGCATTTT.

The chain recombines TRBV20-1 with TRBJ1-2; D might be TRBD1 (6 bases). Germline lookup yields CDR1 DFQATT and CDR2 SNEGSKA (reference sequence). Trimming left V 3 bases short and J 7 bases short, with 15 bases between. This CDR3 spans 13 amino acids. The chain's CDR3 is CSASFGQGSGYTF. The CDR3 bases are TGCAGTGCTAGTTTTGGCCAGGGGAGTGGCTACACCTTC.

The V gene is TRBV4-1, the J gene TRBJ2-7; 8 bases fit TRBD1. This CDR3 is 14 amino acids long. Trimming at V came to 5 bases and at J to 2 bases, leaving 5 bases not matched to a gene. The germline CDR1 and CDR2 sequences are MGHRA and YSYEKL. The CDR3 nucleotides read TGCGCCAGCAGCGCGCCAGGGGGCACCTACGAGCAGTACTTC. It is translated as CASSAPGGTYEQYF.

In its sample, this clone was seen once. This rearrangement joins TRBV5-6 to TRBJ2-1, with no clear D. Per the germline V gene, CDR1 is SGHDT and CDR2 is YYEEEE. The ends were cut back, 0 bases at V and 10 bases at J, with 11 bases in the middle. The CDR3 covers 13 residues. The CDR3 loop is CASSLDSQAEQFF. As DNA, the CDR3 is TGTGCCAGCAGCTTGGATAGTCAGGCAGAGCAGTTCTTC.

The chain uses TRBV2 and TRBJ2-7, with 11 bases aligning to TRBD1. CDR3 length: 15 residues. CDR1 SNHLY and CDR2 FYNNEI come from the germline V gene. V lost 7 bases to trimming and J lost 3 bases; unmatched junction nucleotides: 8. The CDR3 here is CASNDPGQGDYEQYF. The CDR3 DNA follows: TGTGCCAGCAACGACCCGGGACAGGGGGACTACGAGCAGTACTTC.